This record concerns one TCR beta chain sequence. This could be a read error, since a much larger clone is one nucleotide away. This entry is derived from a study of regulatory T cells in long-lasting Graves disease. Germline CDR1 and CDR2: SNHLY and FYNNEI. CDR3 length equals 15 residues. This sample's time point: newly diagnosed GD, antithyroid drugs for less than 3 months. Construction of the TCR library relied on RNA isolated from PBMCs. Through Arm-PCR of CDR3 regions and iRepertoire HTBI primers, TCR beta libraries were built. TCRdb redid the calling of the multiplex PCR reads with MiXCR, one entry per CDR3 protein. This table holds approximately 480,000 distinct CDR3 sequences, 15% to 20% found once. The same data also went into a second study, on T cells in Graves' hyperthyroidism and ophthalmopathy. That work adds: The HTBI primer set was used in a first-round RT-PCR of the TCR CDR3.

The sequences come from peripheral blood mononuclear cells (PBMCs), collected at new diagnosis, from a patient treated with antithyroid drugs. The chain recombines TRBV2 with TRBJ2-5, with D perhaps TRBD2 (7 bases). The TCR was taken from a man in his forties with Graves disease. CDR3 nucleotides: TGTGCCGGCAGGGGACTACGGTCCCCACAAGAGACCCAGTACTTC. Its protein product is CAGRGLRSPQETQYF.